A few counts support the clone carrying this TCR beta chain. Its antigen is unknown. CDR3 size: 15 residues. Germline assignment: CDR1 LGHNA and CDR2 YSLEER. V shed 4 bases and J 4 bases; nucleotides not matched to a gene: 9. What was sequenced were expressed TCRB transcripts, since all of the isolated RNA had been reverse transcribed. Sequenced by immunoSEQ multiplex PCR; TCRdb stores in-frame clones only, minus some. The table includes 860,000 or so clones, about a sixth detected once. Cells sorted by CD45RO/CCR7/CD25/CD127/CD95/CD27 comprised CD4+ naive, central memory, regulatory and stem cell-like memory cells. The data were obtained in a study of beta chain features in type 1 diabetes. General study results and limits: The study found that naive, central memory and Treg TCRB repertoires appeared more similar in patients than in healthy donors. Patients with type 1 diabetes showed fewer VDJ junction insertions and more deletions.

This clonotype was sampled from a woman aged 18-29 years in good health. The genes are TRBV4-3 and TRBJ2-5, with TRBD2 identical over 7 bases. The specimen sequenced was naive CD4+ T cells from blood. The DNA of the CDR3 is TGCGCCAGCAGCCGCCTGACGGGAGGTCGAGAGACCCAGTACTTC. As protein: CASSRLTGGRETQYF.